Following are 24 T cell receptor beta chains from one sample sequenced in a study of blood T cell repertoires in COVID-19. Some clones are missing from TCRdb's copy, which holds only in-frame ones; the method was immunoSEQ multiplex PCR. The sample consists of 300,000 to 400,000 clones, 88% of them appearing once. The source material was peripheral blood. The receptors here all came from a woman between 45 and 60 years old with active or convalescent COVID-19.

V and J are TRBV20-1 and TRBJ1-5; 8 bases fit TRBD1. Trimming removed 3 bases from V and 2 bases from J; junction bases left unmatched: 9. The germline V gene encodes CDR1 DFQATT and CDR2 SNEGSKA (reference sequence). The CDR3 is 16 residues long. In DNA, the CDR3 is TGCAGTGCTAGTCGACAGGGGAAGGTGGGCAATCAGCCCCAGCATTTT. Translating gives CSASRQGKVGNQPQHF.

V is TRBV5-1 and J is TRBJ2-6; the D gene is possibly TRBD1 (5 bases). CDR1 and CDR2 from the germline V gene are SGHRS and YFSETQ. The CDR3 contains 18 residues. Trimming took off 4 bases at V and 1 base at J, with 18 bases between the two ends. CDR3 protein: CASSATTGRLSGANVLTF. In DNA form, the CDR3 reads TGCGCCAGCAGCGCAACTACAGGTCGTCTTTCTGGGGCCAACGTCCTGACTTTC.

The V and J genes are TRBV4-1 and TRBJ2-7; 8 nucleotides align to TRBD2. This CDR3 comprises 16 residues. After removal of 2 bases from V and 3 bases from J, the junction contained 9 bases not matched to a gene. Germline V gene sequence: CDR1 MGHRA, CDR2 YSYEKL. CDR3 protein: CASSQQQGAGVYEQYF. In DNA form, the CDR3 reads TGCGCCAGCAGCCAACAGCAAGGAGCGGGGGTCTACGAGCAGTACTTC.

This chain connects TRBV9 to TRBJ1-4; D not resolved. The CDR3 runs to 16 residues. The germline V gene encodes CDR1 SGDLS and CDR2 YYNGEE. The V end lost 4 bases, the J end lost 5 bases, and 18 bases lay between the germline ends. CDR3: CASSPPWASGNEKLFF. For the CDR3, the DNA is TGTGCCAGCAGCCCCCCTTGGGCCTCCGGAAATGAAAAACTGTTTTTT.

A few counts support this clone. The chain uses TRBV2 and TRBJ1-1, with D possibly TRBD1 on 6 matching bases. The CDR3 has 12 amino acids. The germline CDR1 and CDR2 sequences are SNHLY and FYNNEI. Trimming stripped 8 bases from V and 6 bases from J, with 13 bases between. The CDR3 coding sequence is TGTGCCAGCGGTTGGACAGTGGCTGAAGCTTTCTTT. This sequence encodes CASGWTVAEAFF.

The chain couples TRBV2 to TRBJ1-2; D unclear. This CDR3 has 13 amino acids. V was clipped by 7 bases and J by 4 bases, with 13 bases between them. Per germline, CDR1 SNHLY and CDR2 FYNNEI. The CDR3 spells CASKAPSGYGYTF. In DNA, the CDR3 is TGTGCCAGCAAAGCTCCGTCCGGCTATGGCTACACCTTC. Full variable domain (outside the CDR3, taken from reference TRBV2 and TRBJ1-2): EPEVTQTPSHQVTQMGQEVILRCVPISNHLYFYWYRQILGQKVEFLVSFYNNEISEKSEIFDDQFSVERPDGSNFTLKIRSTKLEDSAMYFCASKAPSGYGYTFGSGTRLTVV.

In the case of this clone: The junction does not match germline at one end; this may be a read error. V usage is TRBV19 and J usage is TRBJ1-2; maybe TRBD1 (6 bases). CDR1 is LNHDA, CDR2 SQIVND, per germline (reference sequence). The CDR3 is 13 residues long. The CDR3 region is CASSISGQYDYTF. For the CDR3, the DNA is TGTGCCAGTAGTATAAGCGGACAGTATGACTACACCTTC. Filled out from reference TRBV19 and TRBJ1-2, the complete variable domain reads DGGITQSPKYLFRKEGQNVTLSCEQNLNHDAMYWYRQDPGQGLRLIYYSQIVNDFQKGDIAEGYSVSREKKESFPLTVTSAQKNPTAFYLCASSISGQYDYTFGSGTRLTVV.

The J gene is TRBJ2-1, the V gene TRBV6-2 or TRBV6-3, with D hard to call. The germline gives CDR1 MNHEY, CDR2 SVGEGT. The CDR3 loop spans 14 amino acids. Between the trimmed V and J ends, which lost 2 bases and 9 bases, there was a span of 14 bases. CDR3 bases: TGTGCCAGCAGTTACGCCCCTGAACTACGTGAGCAGTTCTTC. This gives the protein CASSYAPELREQFF.

V is TRBV29-1 and J is TRBJ2-7, with 11 nucleotides matching TRBD2. CDR1 and CDR2 (germline): SQVTM, ANQGSEA. The CDR3 runs 16 residues. J lost 3 bases, V lost 0 bases, and 7 bases had no gene match. The CDR3 coding sequence is TGCAGCGTTGAAGACCGCCGTACTAGCGGGAGCTACGAGCAGTACTTC. Protein: CSVEDRRTSGSYEQYF.

The chain has TRBV2 and TRBJ1-6; D is unresolved. Trimming removed 5 bases at V and 10 bases at J, with 15 bases between. The CDR3 totals 14 residues. CDR1 SNHLY and CDR2 FYNNEI come from the germline V gene. The chain's CDR3 is CASSPESLLSPLHF. The CDR3 bases are TGTGCCAGCAGTCCCGAGTCGCTCCTGTCACCCCTCCACTTT.

V and J are TRBV27 and TRBJ2-7, with D maybe TRBD1 (6 bases). Trimming cost V 5 bases and J 3 bases, with 17 bases left between them. Germline V gene data show CDR1 as MNHEY and CDR2 as SMNVEV (reference sequence). The CDR3 contains 15 residues. The CDR3 coding sequence is TGTGCCAGCAGTCCCGCCCTTGTCAGGGGCTACGAGCAGTACTTC. Protein: CASSPALVRGYEQYF.

The rearrangement links TRBV7-2 to TRBJ1-4; TRBD1 is a possible D gene (6 bases). The CDR3 is 17 residues long. V shed 5 bases and J shed 0 bases, with 16 bases lying between them. Germline-derived CDR1 and CDR2 are SGHTA and FQGNSA. Here the CDR3 reads CASSRKGTLSTNEKLFF. In DNA form, the CDR3 reads TGTGCCAGCAGCCGGAAAGGGACACTTTCAACTAATGAAAAACTGTTTTTT.

The CDR3 loop is CASSLTQGGSYEQYF. In DNA, the CDR3 is TGTGCCAGCAGTTTAACTCAAGGCGGTTCCTACGAGCAGTACTTC. The chain recombines TRBV27 with TRBJ2-7; D is unresolved. Looked up from germline, CDR1 is MNHEY and CDR2 is SMNVEV (reference sequence). The CDR3 has 15 amino acids. The ends were cut back, 2 bases at V and 1 base at J, with 12 bases in the middle.

The chain recombines TRBV19 with TRBJ2-5; D is possibly TRBD1 (7 bases). The germline V and J ends were trimmed by 6 bases and 5 bases, with 19 bases remaining between them. The germline V gene encodes CDR1 LNHDA and CDR2 SQIVND (reference sequence). CDR3 length: 15 residues. CDR3 coding DNA: TGTGCCAGTAGCGTCTCGGGCAGGGGGGATGAGACCCAGTACTTC. Translation: CASSVSGRGDETQYF.

The rearrangement links TRBV27 to TRBJ2-7; no definite D call. The V gene lost 2 bases and the J gene lost 5 bases, with 10 bases spanning the gap. Germline lookup yields CDR1 MNHEY and CDR2 SMNVEV (reference sequence). CDR3 length: 13 residues. CDR3 amino acids: CASSLPGMNEQYF. CDR3 sequence (DNA): TGTGCCAGCAGTTTACCGGGTATGAACGAGCAGTACTTC.

This chain uses TRBV27 with TRBJ1-1; D is uncertain. The CDR3 is made up of 15 amino acids. V was clipped by 2 bases and J by 4 bases, with 14 bases between them. In germline, CDR1 is MNHEY, CDR2 SMNVEV (reference sequence). CDR3 bases: TGTGCCAGCAGTTTACGTCTCGGAGGCCTCACTGAAGCTTTCTTT. Protein sequence: CASSLRLGGLTEAFF.

The J gene is TRBJ1-4, the V gene TRBV6-5; D is possibly TRBD1 (6 bases). V lost 6 bases to trimming and J lost 7 bases, with 12 bases between them. Germline CDR1 is MNHEY and CDR2 is SVGAGI. There are 13 residues in the CDR3. CDR3 amino acids: CASSRTVLEKLFF. Written as DNA, the CDR3 is TGTGCCAGCAGCCGGACAGTCCTTGAAAAACTGTTTTTT.

The rearrangement links TRBV7-2 to TRBJ1-6; D gene ambiguous. The germline V gene encodes CDR1 SGHTA and CDR2 FQGNSA. Trimming took off 5 bases at V and 6 bases at J, with 17 bases between the two ends. This CDR3 has 16 amino acids. This chain's CDR3 is CASSPRPGSSNSPLHF. The CDR3 DNA reads as TGTGCCAGCAGCCCCCGACCAGGCAGTAGTAATTCACCCCTCCACTTT.

The V gene is TRBV30, the J gene TRBJ1-2; tentatively, D is TRBD1 (5 bases). This CDR3 has 14 amino acids. Trimming stripped 3 bases from V and 0 bases from J, with 11 bases between. Looked up from germline, CDR1 is GTSNPN and CDR2 is SVGIG (reference sequence). CDR3 nucleotides: TGTGCCTGGAGCCCCTCAGGGACTAACTATGGCTACACCTTC. Translating it yields CAWSPSGTNYGYTF.

V usage is TRBV24-1 and J usage is TRBJ1-5; tentative D call: TRBD1 (6 bases). The CDR3 is 13 residues long. Germline-derived CDR1 and CDR2 are KGHDR and SFDVKD. V lost 9 bases and J 5 bases, leaving 13 bases between the germline ends. CDR3 in DNA: TGTGCCACCCGGGGGGCCGGGGATCAGCCCCAGCATTTT. This codes for CATRGAGDQPQHF.

The gene calls are TRBV18 and TRBJ2-5, with TRBD2 matching 8 bases. The CDR3 sequence is 16 residues long. The germline CDR1 and CDR2 sequences are KGHSH and LQKENI. Trimming cost V 3 bases and J 4 bases; bases outside gene matches: 10. CDR3 nucleotide sequence: TGTGCCAGCTCACCGGGATTCGCGGGAGGTGGAGAGACCCAGTACTTC. It specifies CASSPGFAGGGETQYF.

The genes are TRBV7-2 and TRBJ2-7; a weak D match, TRBD2 (7 bases). V was trimmed by 2 bases and J by 1 base, leaving 21 bases between them. Germline CDR1 SGHTA, CDR2 FQGNSA. This CDR3 is built from 18 residues. CDR3 nucleotides: TGTGCCAGCAGCTTAAATCCCTCCGGCGGGGGCCTTTCCTACGAGCAGTACTTC. It yields the protein CASSLNPSGGGLSYEQYF. The whole variable domain, filled in from reference TRBV7-2 and TRBJ2-7, reads GAGVSQSPSNKVTEKGKDVELRCDPISGHTALYWYRQSLGQGLEFLIYFQGNSAPDKSGLPSDRFSAERTGGSVSTLTIQRTQQEDSAVYLCASSLNPSGGGLSYEQYFGPGTRLTVT.

The rearrangement joins TRBV19 to TRBJ2-3; 10 nucleotides align to TRBD1. Germline V gene data show CDR1 as LNHDA and CDR2 as SQIVND (reference sequence). V trimming: 3 bases; J trimming: 4 bases; junction bases outside the gene matches: 4. The CDR3 length is 15 residues. CDR3 protein: CASSISDRGPDTQYF. The CDR3 DNA reads as TGTGCCAGTAGTATCTCCGACAGGGGGCCAGATACGCAGTATTTT.

This clone has just one count. The junction departs from germline at one end; a sequencing error may be responsible. This chain links TRBV7-7 with TRBJ2-2; perhaps TRBD2 as D (6 bases). The germline gives CDR1 SSHAT, CDR2 FNYEAQ (reference sequence). The CDR3 length is 17 residues. The CDR3 is CASSLEEGSGRAGELFF. For the CDR3, the DNA is TGTGCTAGCAGCTTAGAGGAGGGTAGTGGGAGAGCCGGGGAGCTGTTTTTT.